The clone carrying this T cell receptor beta chain has a count of ten or more. What it binds is not known. The data belong to a study of T cells in Graves' hyperthyroidism and ophthalmopathy. Clinicians diagnosed patients from clinical symptoms, serum thyroxine and TRAb, thyroid ultrasound and orbital computed tomography. PBMCs stemmed from less than 13 ml fresh peripheral blood. Study results and caveats: Among thyroid clonotypes expanded above 0.001, most also appeared in blood.

The CDR3 is made up of 12 amino acids. Germline V gene lookup returns CDR1 DFQATT and CDR2 SNEGSKA (reference sequence). The V end lost 0 bases, the J end lost 9 bases, and 9 bases lay between the germline ends. RNA transcripts gave rise to amplified TCR beta CDR3 regions. With the HTBI primer set, the TCR CDR3 went through a first round of RT-PCR. TCRdb used MiXCR to reprocess the multiplex PCR reads, holding one entry per CDR3 protein. Of a few hundred thousand distinct CDR3 sequences in the sample, more than 15% were seen once. The specimen sequenced was blood. The sequence was obtained from a woman aged 25 to 45 with Graves' hyperthyroidism. The chain combines TRBV20-1 with TRBJ2-1, with a weak D call TRBD2 (5 bases). The CDR3, as DNA: TGCAGTGCTAGAGATGAGGGAACTGAGCAGTTCTTC. Protein product: CSARDEGTEQFF.